The subject of this entry is one T cell receptor beta chain. The source of the sample is a study of T cell responses to AZD1222 COVID-19 vaccine. Across the whole study: Combined were second doses at about 4 or about 12 weeks.

Assay: immunoSEQ multiplex PCR; the TCRdb copy retains only in-frame clones and omits some. In the table there are about 130,000 clones, about 90% of which are singletons. V lost 4 bases to trimming and J lost 6 bases; unmatched junction nucleotides: 7. The length of the CDR3 is 14 residues. Germline CDR1 is SGHNT and CDR2 is YYREEE (reference sequence). The sequenced sample was peripheral blood, obtained on day 0 of AZD1222 vaccination. The chain joins TRBV5-4 to TRBJ2-7, with 10 positions matching TRBD1. The receptor's source is an adult in good health. CDR3 region: CASSASTGGFEQYF. CDR3 bases: TGTGCCAGCAGCGCGTCGACAGGGGGCTTCGAGCAGTACTTC. The full variable domain, in which reference TRBV5-4 and TRBJ2-7 provide the parts outside the CDR3, is ETGVTQSPTHLIKTRGQQVTLRCSSQSGHNTVSWYQQALGQGPQFIFQYYREEENGRGNFPPRFSGLQFPNYSSELNVNALELDDSALYLCASSASTGGFEQYFGPGTRLTVT.